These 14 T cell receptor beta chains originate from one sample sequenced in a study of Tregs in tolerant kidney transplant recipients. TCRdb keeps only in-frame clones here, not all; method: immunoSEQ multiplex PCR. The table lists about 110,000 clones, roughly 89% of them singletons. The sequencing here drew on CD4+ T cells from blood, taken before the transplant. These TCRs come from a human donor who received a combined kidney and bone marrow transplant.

CDR3 sequence (DNA): TGCGCCAGCAGCGTACGGGACACTACTCCAAATGAAAAACTGTTTTTT. This gives the protein CASSVRDTTPNEKLFF. The rearrangement uses TRBV4-1 and TRBJ1-4; D perhaps matches TRBD1 (6 bases). Trimming left V 5 bases short and J 5 bases short, with 18 bases between. The CDR3 is 16 residues long. From germline, CDR1 is MGHRA and CDR2 YSYEKL.

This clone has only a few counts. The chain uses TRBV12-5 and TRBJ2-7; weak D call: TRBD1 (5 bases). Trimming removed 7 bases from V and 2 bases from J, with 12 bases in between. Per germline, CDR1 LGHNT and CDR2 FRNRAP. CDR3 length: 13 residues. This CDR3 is CASAPDSAYEQYF. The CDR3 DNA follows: TGTGCTAGTGCCCCTGACAGTGCCTACGAGCAGTACTTC.

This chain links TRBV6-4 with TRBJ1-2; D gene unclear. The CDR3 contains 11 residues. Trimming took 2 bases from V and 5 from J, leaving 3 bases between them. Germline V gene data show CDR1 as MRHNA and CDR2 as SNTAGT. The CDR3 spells CASSDLYGYTF. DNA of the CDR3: TGTGCCAGCAGTGACCTATATGGCTACACCTTC.

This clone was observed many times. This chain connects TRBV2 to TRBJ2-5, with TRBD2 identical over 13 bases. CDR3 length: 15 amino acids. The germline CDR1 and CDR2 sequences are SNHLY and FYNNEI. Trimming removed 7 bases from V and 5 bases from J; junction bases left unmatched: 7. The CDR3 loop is CASIPTSGGLETQYF. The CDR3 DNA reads TGTGCCAGCATCCCGACTAGCGGGGGGCTGGAGACCCAGTACTTC.

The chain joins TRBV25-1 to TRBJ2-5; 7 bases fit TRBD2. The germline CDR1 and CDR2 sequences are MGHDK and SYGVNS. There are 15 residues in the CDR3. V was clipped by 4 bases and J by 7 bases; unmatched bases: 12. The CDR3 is CASSASGLRPGTQYF. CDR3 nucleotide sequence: TGTGCCAGCAGTGCGTCGGGACTACGACCGGGGACCCAGTACTTC.

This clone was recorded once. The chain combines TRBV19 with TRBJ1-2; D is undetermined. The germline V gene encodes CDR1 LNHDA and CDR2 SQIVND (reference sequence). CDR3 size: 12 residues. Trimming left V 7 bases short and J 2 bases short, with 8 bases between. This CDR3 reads CASTTENYGYTF. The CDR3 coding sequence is TGTGCCAGTACCACAGAGAACTATGGCTACACCTTC.

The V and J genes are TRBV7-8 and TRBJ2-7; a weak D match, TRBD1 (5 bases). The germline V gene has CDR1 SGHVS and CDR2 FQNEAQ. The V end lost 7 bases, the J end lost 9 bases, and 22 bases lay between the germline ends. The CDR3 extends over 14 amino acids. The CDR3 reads CASTASASSQGQYF. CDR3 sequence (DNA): TGTGCCAGCACCGCGTCGGCTAGTTCTCAGGGGCAGTACTTC.

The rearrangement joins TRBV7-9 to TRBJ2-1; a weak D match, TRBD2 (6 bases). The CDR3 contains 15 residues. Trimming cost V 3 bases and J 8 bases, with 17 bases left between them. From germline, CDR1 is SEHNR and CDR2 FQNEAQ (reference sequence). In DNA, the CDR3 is TGTGCCAGCAGCTTGGGGAGGCTCCTAGGGGATGAGCAGTTCTTC. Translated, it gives CASSLGRLLGDEQFF.

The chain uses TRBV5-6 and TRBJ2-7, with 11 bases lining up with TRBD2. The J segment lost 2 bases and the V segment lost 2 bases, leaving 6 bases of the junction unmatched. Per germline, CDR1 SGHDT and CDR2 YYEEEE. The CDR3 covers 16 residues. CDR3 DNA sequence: TGTGCCAGCAGCTTCGGACCGACTAGCGGGACCTACGAGCAGTACTTC. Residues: CASSFGPTSGTYEQYF.

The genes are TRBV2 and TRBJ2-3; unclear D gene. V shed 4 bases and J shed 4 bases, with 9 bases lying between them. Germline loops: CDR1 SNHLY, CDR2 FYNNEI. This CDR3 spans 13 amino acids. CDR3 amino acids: CASSGLLADTQYF. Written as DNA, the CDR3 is TGTGCCAGCAGTGGCCTGCTAGCAGATACGCAGTATTTT.

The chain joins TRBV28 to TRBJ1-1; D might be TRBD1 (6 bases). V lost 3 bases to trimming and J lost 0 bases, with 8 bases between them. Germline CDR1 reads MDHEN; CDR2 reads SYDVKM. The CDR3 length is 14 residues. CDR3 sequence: CASSLAGVNTEAFF. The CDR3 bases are TGTGCCAGCAGTTTGGCAGGGGTGAACACTGAAGCTTTCTTT.

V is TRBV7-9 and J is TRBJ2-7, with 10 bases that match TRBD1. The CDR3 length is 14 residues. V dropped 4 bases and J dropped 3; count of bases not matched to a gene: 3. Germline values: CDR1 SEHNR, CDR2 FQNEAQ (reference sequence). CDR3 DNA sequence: TGTGCCAGCAGCTCCGGGACAGGGGTCTACGAGCAGTACTTC. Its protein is CASSSGTGVYEQYF.

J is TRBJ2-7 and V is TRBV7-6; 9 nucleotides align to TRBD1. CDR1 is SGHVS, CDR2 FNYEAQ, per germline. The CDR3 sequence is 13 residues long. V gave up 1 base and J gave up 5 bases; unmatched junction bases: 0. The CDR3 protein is CASSLGTGDEQYF. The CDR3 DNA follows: TGTGCCAGCAGCTTAGGGACAGGGGACGAGCAGTACTTC.

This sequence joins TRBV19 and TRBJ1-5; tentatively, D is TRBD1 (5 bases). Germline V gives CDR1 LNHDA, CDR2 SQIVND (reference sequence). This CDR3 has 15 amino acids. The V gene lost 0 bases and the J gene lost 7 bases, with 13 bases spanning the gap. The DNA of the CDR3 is TGTGCCAGTAGTATAGAGGCGGGGCGCGAACAGCCCCAGCATTTT. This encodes CASSIEAGREQPQHF.